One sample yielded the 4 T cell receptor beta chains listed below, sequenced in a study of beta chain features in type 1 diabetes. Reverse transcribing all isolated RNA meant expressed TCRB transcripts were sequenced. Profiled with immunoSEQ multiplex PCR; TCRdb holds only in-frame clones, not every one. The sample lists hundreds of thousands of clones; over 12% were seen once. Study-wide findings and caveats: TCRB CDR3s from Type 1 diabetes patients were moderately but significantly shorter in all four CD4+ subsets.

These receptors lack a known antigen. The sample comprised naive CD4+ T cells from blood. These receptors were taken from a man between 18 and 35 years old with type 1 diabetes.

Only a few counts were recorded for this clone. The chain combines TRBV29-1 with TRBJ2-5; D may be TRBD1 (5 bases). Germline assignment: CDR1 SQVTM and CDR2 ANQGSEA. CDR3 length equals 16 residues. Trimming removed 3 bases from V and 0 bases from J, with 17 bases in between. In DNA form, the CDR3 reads TGCAGCGTTGACAGGGATCCGTCCCGCGACCAAGAGACCCAGTACTTC. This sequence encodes CSVDRDPSRDQETQYF.

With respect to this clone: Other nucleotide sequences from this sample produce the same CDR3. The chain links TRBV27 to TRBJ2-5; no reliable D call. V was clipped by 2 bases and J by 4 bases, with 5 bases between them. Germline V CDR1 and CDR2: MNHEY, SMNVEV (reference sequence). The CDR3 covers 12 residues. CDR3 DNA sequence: TGTGCCAGCAGTTTAAGTGGAGAGACCCAGTACTTC. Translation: CASSLSGETQYF.

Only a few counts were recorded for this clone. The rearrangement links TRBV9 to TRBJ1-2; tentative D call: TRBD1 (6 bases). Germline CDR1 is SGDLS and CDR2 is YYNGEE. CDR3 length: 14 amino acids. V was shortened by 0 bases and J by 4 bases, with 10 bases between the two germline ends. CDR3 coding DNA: TGTGCCAGCAGCGTAGTCAGGGGCGGCTATGGCTACACCTTC. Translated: CASSVVRGGYGYTF.

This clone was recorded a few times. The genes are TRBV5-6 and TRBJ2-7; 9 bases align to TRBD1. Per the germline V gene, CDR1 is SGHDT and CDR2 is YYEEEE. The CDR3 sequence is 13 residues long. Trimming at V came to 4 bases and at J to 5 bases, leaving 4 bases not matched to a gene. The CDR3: CASSRDRVDEQYF. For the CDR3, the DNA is TGTGCCAGCAGCCGGGACAGGGTCGACGAGCAGTACTTC.